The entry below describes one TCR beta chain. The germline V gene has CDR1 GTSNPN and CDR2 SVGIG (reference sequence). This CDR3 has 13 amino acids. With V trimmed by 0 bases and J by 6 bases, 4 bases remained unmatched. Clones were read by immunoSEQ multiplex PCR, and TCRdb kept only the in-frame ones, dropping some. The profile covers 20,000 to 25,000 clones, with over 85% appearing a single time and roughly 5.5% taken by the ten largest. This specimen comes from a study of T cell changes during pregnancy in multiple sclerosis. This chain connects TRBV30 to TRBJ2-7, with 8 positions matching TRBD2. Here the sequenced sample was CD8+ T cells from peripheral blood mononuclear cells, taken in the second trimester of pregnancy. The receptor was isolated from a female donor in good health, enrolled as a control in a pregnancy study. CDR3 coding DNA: TGTGCCTGGAGTGTACAAGCGGGAGCCGAGCAGTACTTC. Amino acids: CAWSVQAGAEQYF. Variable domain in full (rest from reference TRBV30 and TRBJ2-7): SQTIHQWPATLVQPVGSPLSLECTVEGTSNPNLYWYRQAAGRGLQLLFYSVGIGQISSEVPQNLSASRPQDRQFILSSKKLLLSDSGFYLCAWSVQAGAEQYFGPGTRLTVT.